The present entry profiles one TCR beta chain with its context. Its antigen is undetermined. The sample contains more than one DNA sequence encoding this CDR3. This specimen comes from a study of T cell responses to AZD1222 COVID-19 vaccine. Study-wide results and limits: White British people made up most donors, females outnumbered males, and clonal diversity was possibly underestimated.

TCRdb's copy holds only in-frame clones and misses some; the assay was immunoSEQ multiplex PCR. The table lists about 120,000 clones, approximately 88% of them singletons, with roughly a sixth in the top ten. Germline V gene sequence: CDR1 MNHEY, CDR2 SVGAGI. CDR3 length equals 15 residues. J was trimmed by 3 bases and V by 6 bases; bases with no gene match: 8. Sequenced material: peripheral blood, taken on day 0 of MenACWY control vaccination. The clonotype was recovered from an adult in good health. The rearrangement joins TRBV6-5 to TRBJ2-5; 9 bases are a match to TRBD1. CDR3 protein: CASSILGTGKETQYF. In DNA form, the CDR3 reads TGTGCCAGCAGCATATTAGGGACAGGGAAAGAGACCCAGTACTTC.